These 20 T cell receptor beta chains share one sample of origin, sequenced in a study of cytomegalovirus exposure and HLA in healthy donors. The study ran its PCR with 60 Vbeta and 13 Jbeta primers. The assay was immunoSEQ multiplex PCR, and TCRdb's table has in-frame clones only and misses some. The repertoire holds under 200,000 clones, with over 60% as singletons. Sequencing used PBMCs. These receptors originate from a man aged 35 to 55 in good health and CMV-seronegative.

The J gene is TRBJ1-2, the V gene TRBV7-9, with 10 bases matching TRBD1. The CDR3 totals 14 residues. Germline values: CDR1 SEHNR, CDR2 FQNEAQ (reference sequence). V was clipped by 5 bases and J by 8 bases; unmatched bases: 8. Written as DNA, the CDR3 is TGTGCCAGCAGCCCCGGACAGGGGGTCGACGGCTACACCTTC. This encodes CASSPGQGVDGYTF.

This chain uses TRBV28 with TRBJ1-5; tentatively, D is TRBD1 (6 bases). The CDR3 runs 16 residues. From germline, CDR1 is MDHEN and CDR2 SYDVKM. With 6 bases removed from V and 1 base from J, the gap between germline ends came to 16 bases. The DNA for the CDR3 is TGTGCCAGCAGACCCCGTCCAGGGGCGAGCAATCAGCCCCAGCATTTT. Protein sequence: CASRPRPGASNQPQHF.

J is TRBJ1-5 and V is TRBV29-1; TRBD1 matches at 7 bases. J was trimmed by 1 base and V by 8 bases; bases with no gene match: 2. The CDR3 length is 12 residues. From germline, CDR1 is SQVTM and CDR2 ANQGSEA. The CDR3 region has the DNA TGCAGCTTGGACAGGAGCAATCAGCCCCAGCATTTT. It codes for CSLDRSNQPQHF.

The V gene is TRBV6-6, the J gene TRBJ2-4, with a tentative D call TRBD1 (5 bases). Deletions cut 7 bases from V and 8 bases from J, with 9 bases between. The CDR3 extends over 11 amino acids. The germline V gene has CDR1 MNHNY and CDR2 SVGAGI (reference sequence). CDR3 DNA sequence: TGTGCCAGCATGACAGTGGACATTCAGTACTTC. This translates into CASMTVDIQYF.

The CDR3 loop is CASSLDDNFYEQYF. The CDR3 DNA follows: TGTGCCAGCAGCTTAGATGACAATTTCTACGAGCAGTACTTC. The V and J genes are TRBV11-3 and TRBJ2-7; D not certain. The CDR3 consists of 14 residues. Trimming cost V 0 bases and J 3 bases, with 9 bases left between them. CDR1 and CDR2 from the germline V gene are SGHNT and YENEEA.

J is TRBJ2-5 and V is TRBV5-1; D might be TRBD2 (5 bases). Germline lookup yields CDR1 SGHRS and CDR2 YFSETQ. The CDR3 runs to 12 residues. The germline V and J ends were trimmed by 5 bases and 0 bases, with 5 bases remaining between them. The CDR3 DNA is TGCGCCAGCAGGGAGGACCAAGAGACCCAGTACTTC. Translated, it gives CASREDQETQYF.

The chain combines TRBV21-1 with TRBJ1-2. TRBV21-1 is described as a pseudogene. This CDR3 comprises 18 residues. In DNA, the CDR3 is TGTGCCAGCAGAAAGGGGCGGGGACGGGACGCCTCTCGGGATGGCTACACCTTC. The encoded protein is CASRKGRGRDASRDGYTF.

Concerning this clone: Distinct nucleotide sequences in the sample also encode this CDR3. The rearrangement joins TRBV7-2 to TRBJ2-5; 12 bases agree with TRBD2. Germline V gene lookup returns CDR1 SGHTA and CDR2 FQGNSA. Losses at the gene ends were 4 bases for V and 1 base for J; bases not matched to a gene: 4. The CDR3 totals 16 residues. CDR3 in DNA: TGTGCCAGCAGCTCCTCTAGCGGGGGGGCCCAAGAGACCCAGTACTTC. Its protein is CASSSSSGGAQETQYF.

CDR3 residues: CASSSRDRSSYEQYF. The DNA of the CDR3 is TGTGCCAGCAGCTCACGGGACAGAAGCTCCTACGAGCAGTACTTC. This chain joins TRBV27 and TRBJ2-7, with TRBD1 matching over 7 bases. The germline V gene encodes CDR1 MNHEY and CDR2 SMNVEV (reference sequence). V trimming: 6 bases; J trimming: 0 bases; junction bases outside the gene matches: 8. The CDR3 is made up of 15 amino acids.

This chain uses TRBV5-6 with TRBJ1-3, with 8 nucleotides matching TRBD1. The CDR3 is made up of 15 amino acids. CDR1 is SGHDT, CDR2 YYEEEE, per germline. The V segment lost 1 base and the J segment 3 bases; nucleotides outside the gene matches: 3. DNA for the CDR3: TGTGCCAGCAGCTTGCGGACAGGGATTGGAAACACCATATATTTT. This translates into CASSLRTGIGNTIYF.

This clone was seen a handful of times. The chain carries TRBV6-1 and TRBJ2-5; perhaps TRBD2 as D (7 bases). Germline CDR1 MNHNS, CDR2 SASEGT. The CDR3 totals 14 residues. V was clipped by 4 bases and J by 9 bases, with 18 bases between them. This chain's CDR3 is CASSAAGALGAQYF. Written as DNA, the CDR3 is TGTGCCAGCAGTGCGGCGGGGGCCCTCGGGGCCCAGTACTTC.

This clone was observed a single time. The chain uses TRBV19 and TRBJ2-5, with TRBD2 identical over 7 bases. This CDR3 has 15 amino acids. V shed 5 bases and J 2 bases; nucleotides not matched to a gene: 8. Per germline, CDR1 LNHDA and CDR2 SQIVND (reference sequence). This CDR3 is CASSGSSGAQETQYF. CDR3 nucleotides: TGTGCCAGTAGTGGATCCAGCGGGGCACAAGAGACCCAGTACTTC.

The V call is TRBV29-1, the J call TRBJ2-5, with 10 bases aligning to TRBD1. CDR3 length equals 14 residues. V gave up 8 bases and J gave up 7 bases; unmatched junction bases: 13. From germline, CDR1 is SQVTM and CDR2 ANQGSEA. This CDR3 reads CSFLGTGVPRTQYF. In nucleotides, the CDR3 is TGCAGCTTCTTAGGGACAGGGGTCCCTCGGACCCAGTACTTC.

The chain combines TRBV27 with TRBJ1-4; TRBD1 matches at 7 bases. V lost 5 bases and J lost 7; bases outside the gene matches: 13. There are 16 residues in the CDR3. The germline gives CDR1 MNHEY, CDR2 SMNVEV (reference sequence). For the CDR3, the DNA is TGTGCCAGCAGTAGGATGACAGGGATAATTGCTGAAAAACTGTTTTTT. Translating gives CASSRMTGIIAEKLFF.

V and J are TRBV6-4 and TRBJ2-1; D possibly corresponds to TRBD2 (5 bases). Germline V gene data show CDR1 as MRHNA and CDR2 as SNTAGT. This CDR3 is 13 amino acids long. Trimming pared 9 bases from V and 5 bases from J, leaving 14 bases between. In nucleotides, the CDR3 is TGTGCCAGTAGTCCAGAGGGAGACAATGAGCAGTTCTTC. It yields the protein CASSPEGDNEQFF.

The chain joins TRBV5-1 to TRBJ1-2, with TRBD1 identical over 10 bases. In germline, CDR1 is SGHRS, CDR2 YFSETQ. J lost 5 bases, V lost 5 bases, and 6 bases had no gene match. CDR3 length: 14 residues. The CDR3 DNA is TGCGCCAGCAGGGCCGGGACAGGGGCGTATGGCTACACCTTC. It yields the protein CASRAGTGAYGYTF.

This chain joins TRBV2 and TRBJ2-3, with 7 positions matching TRBD2. The CDR3 spans 17 residues. The germline V gene has CDR1 SNHLY and CDR2 FYNNEI. Trimming cost V 8 bases and J 3 bases; bases outside gene matches: 17. The chain's CDR3 is CASEGPSRLAGTDTQYF. In nucleotides, the CDR3 is TGTGCCAGCGAAGGTCCCAGCCGACTAGCTGGAACAGATACGCAGTATTTT.

Concerning this clone: At one boundary the junction diverges from the germline segment, which might be a read error. This chain uses TRBV19 with TRBJ2-7; a possible D gene is TRBD2 (5 bases). Germline assignment: CDR1 LNHDA and CDR2 SQIVND (reference sequence). This CDR3 comprises 14 residues. The DNA for the CDR3 is TGTGCCAGTAGTATTCGTCCGGGATCCTTCGAGCAGTACTTC. Protein: CASSIRPGSFEQYF. Based on the CDR3 plus reference TRBV19 and TRBJ2-7, the full variable domain is DGGITQSPKYLFRKEGQNVTLSCEQNLNHDAMYWYRQDPGQGLRLIYYSQIVNDFQKGDIAEGYSVSREKKESFPLTVTSAQKNPTAFYLCASSIRPGSFEQYFGPGTRLTVT.

The V gene is TRBV14, the J gene TRBJ2-1; D call uncertain. The CDR3 is 15 residues long. Trimming took off 4 bases at V and 3 bases at J, with 13 bases between the two ends. Germline V lookup: CDR1 SGHDN, CDR2 FVKESK. The CDR3 loop reads CASSRQPLSYNEQFF. DNA for the CDR3: TGTGCCAGCAGCCGTCAACCCCTCAGCTACAATGAGCAGTTCTTC.

This clone appeared a few times. This sequence joins TRBV4-1 and TRBJ2-7, with 12 bases aligning to TRBD2. This CDR3 has 19 residues. Germline CDR1 and CDR2: MGHRA and YSYEKL. V shed 5 bases, J shed 0 bases, and the junction held 14 bases outside the gene matches. Here the CDR3 reads CASSYAISGLAGISYEQYF. The CDR3 DNA is TGCGCCAGCAGCTACGCTATAAGTGGACTAGCGGGGATCTCCTACGAGCAGTACTTC.